This T cell receptor (beta chain) was found in a study of CD8+ T cells in alopecia areata (dated by TCRdb to between 2018 and 2020). In terms of the full investigation: Treated patients were enrolled in an open-label pilot trial of oral tofacitinib at 5 to 10 mg twice daily for moderate-to-severe alopecia areata. Scalp clonality was compared across normal scalp (n=4), patchy alopecia areata scalp (n=8), and alopecia totalis/universalis scalp (n=8). RNA was extracted with the PAXgene miRNA kit for fixed scalp, the miRNeasy kit for PBMCs, and the RNeasy kit for mouse skin. TCRbeta CDR3 regions were amplified by immunoSEQ multiplex PCR using 35 Vbeta forward and 13 Jbeta reverse primers. To study T cell clonal expansion in alopecia areata, the researchers applied high-throughput TCRbeta sequencing to both the C3H/HeJ mouse model and human patients. Human TCRbeta sequencing covered scalp tissue and sorted CD4+ and CD8+ peripheral blood T cells from patchy and totalis/universalis alopecia areata patients and healthy controls. The SALT score, which quantifies the percentage of affected scalp surface area, was used to measure disease severity in treated patients. Tofacitinib-treated patients had biopsies at baseline and at 4 and 24 weeks of treatment, with a later scalp biopsy in several patients. Patients stayed on tofacitinib for 6 to 18 months and then had 6 months of follow-up off drug so that delayed response and recurrence could be assessed. Overall results and qualifications from the work: During tofacitinib treatment, many expanded lesional clones stuck around in both scalp and blood, and this persistence may partly explain why relapse happens after treatment is stopped. Unlike mouse skin, where gammadelta T cells dominate, normal human skin contains resident alphabeta T cells that get sequenced too, which complicates analysis of the scalp TCR repertoire. Compared with normal scalp, lesional scalp had higher clonality and more expanded CD8+ clones, particularly in alopecia totalis/universalis, a pattern that suggests antigenic drive. Tofacitinib significantly decreased scalp clonality and the number of expanded CD8+ clones among the top 100 scalp clones. Compared with mice, TCR sequences shared between patients were less clear, possibly partly because of HLA diversity across the patient population. The treated cohort was small, with a single nonresponder, so links between baseline CD8+ expansion and response need larger studies.

Explained via the paper, the treatment or condition label denotes: oral pan-JAK inhibitor, 5-10 mg twice daily. From alopecia areata patients, peripheral blood was collected along with lesional scalp punch biopsies. PBMCs were separated by density centrifugation and stained for CD3, CD4 and CD8, after which CD4+ and CD8+ T cells were sorted on a FACSAria. The CDR3 runs 10 residues from the cysteine to the phenylalanine. Just CDR3 DNA is preserved here, 30 bases in frame from base 1. Via the germline V gene, CDR1 is MGHDK and CDR2 SYGVNS. Between the V and J ends, shortened by 8 bases and 10 bases respectively, the junction contains 9 bases. This clone was observed a single time. Its antigen specificity is not known. Per-nucleotide qualities are absent, and no much larger clonotype sits a single base away. Libraries were constructed by the immunoSEQ multiplex PCR assay. RNA was extracted from all samples and reverse transcribed into cDNA, which served as template for TCR sequencing. SuperScript III was used to make first-strand cDNA, primed with a 2:1 mix of oligo-dT and random hexamers. A synthetic immune receptor repertoire was used to measure amplification bias, and any remaining bias was corrected computationally. Per the source publication's procedure: Raw reads were preprocessed for error removal, and CDR3 was defined according to IMGT conventions as running from the conserved cysteine to phenylalanine. Clonality was calculated as 1 minus Shannon entropy normalized by log2 of the number of productive unique TCRs. Scalp TCRbeta sequences were cross-referenced with sorted blood CD4 and CD8 repertoires so that the CD4 or CD8 identity of scalp clones could be inferred. The table comes from immuneACCESS by way of TCRdb, which keeps in-frame sequences with V and J called. Part of the clones is missing from these tables; in studies checked, under half for an unresolved V gene and the rest for unknown reasons. That table gives V, J and clone size, and the DNA gave D and trimming. The sample profile shows about 99,000 clones; just over 85% of them were found once. The top ten hold 11% of the sample.

The sequence derives from a human donor with alopecia areata. Sequenced material: CD8+ T cells sorted from blood, taken around week 31, from a patient treated with tofacitinib. Recombination linked TRBV25-1 to TRBJ2-1; a tentative D call is TRBD2 (5 bases match). In nucleotide form, the sequence is TGTGCCAGCGGGAGTCGCGAGCAGTTCTTC. This sequence encodes CASGSREQFF.